This T cell receptor (beta chain) was identified during a study of T cells in localized non-small cell lung cancer. J was trimmed by 2 bases and V by 6 bases; bases with no gene match: 6. This CDR3 contains 15 residues. Germline lookup yields CDR1 MDHEN and CDR2 SYDVKM. Libraries were prepared by immunoSEQ multiplex PCR; TCRdb keeps only in-frame clonotypes and omits some of them. The sample has roughly 30,000 clones, roughly 90% seen once; the top ten hold about 4.4%. The sample in question was peripheral blood mononuclear cells, obtained before any cancer treatment. The chain joins TRBV28 to TRBJ1-5, with 8 bases that match TRBD1. The receptor was isolated from a woman between 35 and 70 years old with stage III lung adenocarcinoma. CDR3 protein: CASSKPGQGNQPQHF. CDR3 in DNA: TGTGCCAGCAGCAAACCGGGACAGGGCAATCAGCCCCAGCATTTT.